The 2 T cell receptor beta chains below come from one sample, sequenced in a study of T cell repertoires in cytomegalovirus infection. Using its own MiXCR run on the reads, TCRdb lists one record per CDR3 protein. The sample includes approximately 630,000 distinct CDR3 sequences, roughly 24% of them seen just once. The sample was CD8+ T cells from PBMCs. Receptors originate from a human donor in good health (CMV status not recorded). Some clones in this sample may be carry-over from other donors' samples.

This clonotype occurred many times. The chain has TRBV12-3 or TRBV12-4 and TRBJ2-5; D unresolved. V gave up 6 bases and J gave up 4 bases, with 15 bases separating them. There are 14 residues in the CDR3. The CDR3: CASSTTLRVETQYF. CDR3 sequence (DNA): TGTGCCAGCAGCACGACCCTCCGAGTAGAGACCCAGTACTTC.

The V call is TRBV6-6, the J call TRBJ2-5; 9 nucleotides align to TRBD2. Germline V gene sequence: CDR1 MNHNY, CDR2 SVGAGI (reference sequence). V trimming: 5 bases; J trimming: 2 bases; junction bases outside the gene matches: 3. This CDR3 region has 14 residues. Here the CDR3 DNA reads TGTGCCAGCAGTCCTAGCGGGGCTCAAGAGACCCAGTACTTC. Amino acid sequence: CASSPSGAQETQYF.